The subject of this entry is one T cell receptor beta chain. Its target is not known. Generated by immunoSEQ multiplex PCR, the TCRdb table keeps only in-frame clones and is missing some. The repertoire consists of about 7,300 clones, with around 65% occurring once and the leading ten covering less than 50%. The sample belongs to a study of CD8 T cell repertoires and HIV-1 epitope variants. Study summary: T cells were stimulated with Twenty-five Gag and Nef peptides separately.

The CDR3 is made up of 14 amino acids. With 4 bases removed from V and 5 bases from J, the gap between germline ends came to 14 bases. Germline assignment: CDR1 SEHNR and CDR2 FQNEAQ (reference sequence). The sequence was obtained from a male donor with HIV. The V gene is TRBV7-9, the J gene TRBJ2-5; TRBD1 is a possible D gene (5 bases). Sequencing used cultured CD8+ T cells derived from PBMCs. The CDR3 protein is CASSSGQGAETQYF. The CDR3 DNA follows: TGTGCCAGCAGCTCCGGTCAGGGTGCGGAGACCCAGTACTTC.